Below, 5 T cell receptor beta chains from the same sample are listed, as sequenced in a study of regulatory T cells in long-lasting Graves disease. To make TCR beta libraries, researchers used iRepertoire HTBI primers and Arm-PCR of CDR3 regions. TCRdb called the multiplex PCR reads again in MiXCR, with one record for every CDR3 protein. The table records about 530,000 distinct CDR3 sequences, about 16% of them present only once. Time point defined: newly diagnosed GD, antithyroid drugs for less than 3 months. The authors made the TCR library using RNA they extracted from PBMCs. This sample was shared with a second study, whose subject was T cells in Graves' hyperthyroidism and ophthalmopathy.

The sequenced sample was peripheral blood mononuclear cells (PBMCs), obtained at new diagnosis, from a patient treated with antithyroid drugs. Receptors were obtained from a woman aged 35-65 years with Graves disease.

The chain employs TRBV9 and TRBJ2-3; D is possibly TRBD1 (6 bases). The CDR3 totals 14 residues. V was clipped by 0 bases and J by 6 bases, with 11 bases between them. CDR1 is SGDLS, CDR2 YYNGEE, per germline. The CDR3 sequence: CASSVEGVGDTQYF. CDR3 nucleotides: TGTGCCAGCAGCGTAGAGGGGGTCGGCGATACGCAGTATTTT.

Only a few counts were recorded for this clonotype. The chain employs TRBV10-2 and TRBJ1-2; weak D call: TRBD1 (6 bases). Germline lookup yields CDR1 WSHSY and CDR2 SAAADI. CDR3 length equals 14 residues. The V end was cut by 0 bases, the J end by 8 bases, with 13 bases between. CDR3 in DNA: TGCGCCAGCAGTGAGTCGTCAACAGGGCGCGGCTACACCTTC. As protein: CASSESSTGRGYTF.

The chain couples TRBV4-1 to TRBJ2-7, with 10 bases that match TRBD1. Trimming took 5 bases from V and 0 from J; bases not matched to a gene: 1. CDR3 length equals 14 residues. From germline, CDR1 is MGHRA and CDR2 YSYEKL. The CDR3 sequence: CASSGQGDSYEQYF. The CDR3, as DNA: TGCGCCAGCAGCGGACAGGGGGACTCCTACGAGCAGTACTTC.

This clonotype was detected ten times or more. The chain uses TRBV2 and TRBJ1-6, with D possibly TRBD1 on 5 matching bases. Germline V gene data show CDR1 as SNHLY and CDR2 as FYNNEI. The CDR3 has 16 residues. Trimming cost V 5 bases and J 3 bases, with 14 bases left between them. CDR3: CASSRNGGLYNSPLHF. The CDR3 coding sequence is TGTGCCAGCAGTCGAAATGGGGGACTCTATAATTCACCCCTCCACTTT.

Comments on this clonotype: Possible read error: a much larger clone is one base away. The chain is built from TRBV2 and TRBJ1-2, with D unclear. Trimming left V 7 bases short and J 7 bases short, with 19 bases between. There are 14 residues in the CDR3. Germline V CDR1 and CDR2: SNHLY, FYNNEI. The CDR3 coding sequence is TGTGCCAGCACCCCCGCCGGCGGAGGCTGTGGCTACACCTTC. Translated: CASTPAGGGCGYTF.